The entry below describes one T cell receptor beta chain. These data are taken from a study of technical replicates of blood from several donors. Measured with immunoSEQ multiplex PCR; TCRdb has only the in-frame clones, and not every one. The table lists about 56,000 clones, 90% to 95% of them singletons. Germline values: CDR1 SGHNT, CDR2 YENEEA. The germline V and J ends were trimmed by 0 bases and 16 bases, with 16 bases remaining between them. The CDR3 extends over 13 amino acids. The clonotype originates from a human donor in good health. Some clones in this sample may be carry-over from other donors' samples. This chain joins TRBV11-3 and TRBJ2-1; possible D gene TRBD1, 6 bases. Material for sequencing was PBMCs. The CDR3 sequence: CASSLDRTGLLFF. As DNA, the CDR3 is TGTGCCAGCAGCTTAGATAGAACAGGGTTGCTATTCTTC.